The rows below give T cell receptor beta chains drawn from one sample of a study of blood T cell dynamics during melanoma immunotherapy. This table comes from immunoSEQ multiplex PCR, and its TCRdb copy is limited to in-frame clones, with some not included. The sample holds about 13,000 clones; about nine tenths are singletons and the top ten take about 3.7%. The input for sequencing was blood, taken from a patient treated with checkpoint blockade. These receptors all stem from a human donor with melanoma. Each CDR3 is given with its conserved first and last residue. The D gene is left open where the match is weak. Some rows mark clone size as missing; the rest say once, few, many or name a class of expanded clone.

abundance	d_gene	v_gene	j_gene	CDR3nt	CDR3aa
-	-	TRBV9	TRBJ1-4	TGTGCCAGCAGCACAACAGGGTCGGGTGAAAAACTGTTTTTT	CASSTTGSGEKLFF
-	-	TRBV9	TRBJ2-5	TGTGCCAGCAGCCTCTCCCAGGCGATTGGGGAGACCCAGTACTTC	CASSLSQAIGETQYF
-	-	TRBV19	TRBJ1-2	TGTGCCAGTACAAACTCAGCTAACTATGGCTACACCTTC	CASTNSANYGYTF
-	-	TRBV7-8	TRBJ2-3	TGTGCCAGCAGCCCCCAGGGGCTACTCCCCACAGATACGCAGTATTTT	CASSPQGLLPTDTQYF
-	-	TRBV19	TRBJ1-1	TGTGCCAGTAGTAGTCGTGGAGGGGTCACTGAAGCTTTCTTT	CASSSRGGVTEAFF
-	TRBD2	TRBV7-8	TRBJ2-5	TGTGCCAGCAGCTTCAGGCTAGCGGGCCTTAACGACCAAGAGACCCAGTACTTC	CASSFRLAGLNDQETQYF
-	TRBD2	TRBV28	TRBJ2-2	TGTGCCACCACGTCGCTGCGGGAGGTTCCCGGGGAGCTGTTTTTT	CATTSLREVPGELFF
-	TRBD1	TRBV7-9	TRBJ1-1	TGTGCCAGCAGCTTAGTTCGGGGACAGCAAAGAAACACTGAAGCTTTCTTT	CASSLVRGQQRNTEAFF
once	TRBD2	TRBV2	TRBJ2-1	TGTGCCAGCAGTGGGCGCGGGAGTATGGATGAGCAGTTCTTC	CASSGRGSMDEQFF
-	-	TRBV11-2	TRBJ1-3	TGTGCCAGCAGCTTAGGGCTGGGGAATGGAAACACCATATATTTT	CASSLGLGNGNTIYF
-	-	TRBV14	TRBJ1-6	TGTGCCAGCAGCCAAGGGTACAGGGTGGTTGATTCACCCCTCCACTTT	CASSQGYRVVDSPLHF
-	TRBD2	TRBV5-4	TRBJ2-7	TGTGCCAGCAGCTCCGGGACTAGCGGGTGGTACGAGCAGTACTTC	CASSSGTSGWYEQYF
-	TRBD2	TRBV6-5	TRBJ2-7	TGTGCCAGCAGTTACCGCGGTAGCGGGATCTACGAGCAGTACTTC	CASSYRGSGIYEQYF
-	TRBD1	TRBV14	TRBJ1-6	TGTGCCAGCAGCCCCTTAACCGGGGACAGGGGCTCACCCCTCCACTTT	CASSPLTGDRGSPLHF
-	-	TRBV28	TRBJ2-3	TGTGCCAGCAGTACTCCCACAGATACGCAGTATTTT	CASSTPTDTQYF
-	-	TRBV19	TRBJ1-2	TGTGCCAGTTTTGACGGACAGATGAACTATGGCTACACCTTC	CASFDGQMNYGYTF
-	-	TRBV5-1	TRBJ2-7	TGCGCCAGCAGCTGGGGTGACACGAAAAGCCTCTACGAGCAGTACTTC	CASSWGDTKSLYEQYF
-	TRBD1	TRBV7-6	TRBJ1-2	TGTGCCAGCAGCCTGGGACAGGGGAAGGACTATGGCTACACCTTC	CASSLGQGKDYGYTF